This T cell receptor beta chain is drawn from a study of early T cells in non-severe SARS-CoV-2 infection. Study as a whole: Sequencing used unsorted whole-blood bulk RNA, so chains lack pairing.

The CDR3 is 16 amino acids. Losses at the gene ends were 3 bases for V and 0 bases for J; bases not matched to a gene: 1. Germline V gene sequence: CDR1 SGHTA, CDR2 FQGNSA. TCRdb re-derived calls from the 5' RACE reads in MiXCR, one entry per CDR3 protein. The sample lists over 75,000 distinct CDR3 sequences; under 15% were seen once. The chain has TRBV7-2 and TRBJ2-5; 13 nucleotides align to TRBD2. This clonotype was obtained from an adult who was a healthcare worker with PCR-confirmed SARS-CoV-2 infection or an uninfected control (not recorded which). Source material: whole blood. Here the CDR3 DNA reads TGTGCCAGCAGCTTGACTAGCGGGGGGTACCAAGAGACCCAGTACTTC. Translated, it gives CASSLTSGGYQETQYF. Combining the CDR3 with reference TRBV7-2 and TRBJ2-5 gives the whole variable domain GAGVSQSPSNKVTEKGKDVELRCDPISGHTALYWYRQSLGQGLEFLIYFQGNSAPDKSGLPSDRFSAERTGGSVSTLTIQRTQQEDSAVYLCASSLTSGGYQETQYFGPGTRLLVL.